These 21 T cell receptor beta chains came from one sample sequenced in a study of T cell clonality in common variable immunodeficiency. TCRdb's table, derived via immunoSEQ multiplex PCR, lists solely in-frame clones and lacks some. Singletons are absent from the sample, which has about 47,000 clones. The sequenced material came from peripheral blood mononuclear cells. Source of these receptors: a person aged 18 to 75 in good health.

Concerning this clone: A far larger clone differs by one base, so this is likely a read error. Partial CDR3 DNA: TGTGCCAGTAGTATAATCCATCAAGGTACG. This translates into CASSIIHQGT. The CDR3, in full, reads CASSIIHQGTQYF. This chain uses TRBV19 with TRBJ2-3; D gene uncertain. The read falls 3 residues short of the CDR3 end, and the missing part is taken from the germline J gene. This CDR3 comprises 13 residues. V dropped 2 bases and J dropped 8 bases, with 11 bases sitting between them. The V gene's germline CDR1 is LNHDA and CDR2 SQIVND (reference sequence). The variable domain in full, completed from reference TRBV19 and TRBJ2-3, reads DGGITQSPKYLFRKEGQNVTLSCEQNLNHDAMYWYRQDPGQGLRLIYYSQIVNDFQKGDIAEGYSVSREKKESFPLTVTSAQKNPTAFYLCASSIIHQGTQYFGPGTRLTVL.

This clone occurred many times. The observed sequence ends 3 residues before the CDR3 terminus, with the missing tail filled in from the germline J gene. V and J are TRBV20-1 and TRBJ2-7; maybe TRBD1 (5 bases). The CDR3 has 13 residues. Trimming shortened V by 6 bases and J by 0 bases, and 12 bases separated the two germline ends. The germline gives CDR1 DFQATT, CDR2 SNEGSKA (reference sequence). The sequenced CDR3 bases are TGCAGTGCCAGTTGGGGCAGCTCCTACGAG. Amino acids: CSASWGSSYE. From start to end, the CDR3 is CSASWGSSYEQYF.

In this sample, this clone turned up many times. The read ends 3 residues shy of where the CDR3 ends; the end is completed using the germline J gene. The V call is TRBV20-1, the J call TRBJ2-7; 11 bases line up with TRBD2. CDR1 DFQATT and CDR2 SNEGSKA come from the germline V gene (reference sequence). V was clipped by 0 bases and J by 3 bases; unmatched bases: 1. This CDR3 contains 14 residues. The sequenced CDR3 bases are TGCAGTGCTAGAGAAGGGACTAGCGGCTACGAG. Its translation: CSAREGTSGYE. The entire CDR3 protein is CSAREGTSGYEQYF.

This clone showed up many times. The read halts 3 residues ahead of the CDR3 end, with the missing end drawn from the germline J gene. The V gene is TRBV5-1, the J gene TRBJ1-5; TRBD1 agrees at 9 bases. Unmatched junction bases numbered 11, after V lost 1 base and J lost 0 bases. The CDR3 contains 19 residues. The germline V gene has CDR1 SGHRS and CDR2 YFSETQ. The CDR3 protein is CASSLSRDRAKDSNQPQHF. The CDR3 DNA, read in part, is TGCGCCAGCAGCTTGTCCCGGGACAGGGCGAAGGATAGCAATCAGCCC.

This clone was detected ten times or more. The read gets to within 3 residues of the CDR3 end, and the germline J gene fills in the rest. This chain joins TRBV20-1 and TRBJ2-1; TRBD2 matches at 8 bases. Germline assignment: CDR1 DFQATT and CDR2 SNEGSKA (reference sequence). The CDR3 covers 14 residues. V shed 6 bases and J 7 bases; nucleotides not matched to a gene: 11. CDR3 sequence reads: CSAQGLENINEQFF. The sequenced CDR3 bases are TGCAGTGCCCAGGGACTAGAAAATATTAATGAG.

This clone was seen ten or more times. The missing CDR3 end, 3 residues past where the read stops, is filled in from the germline J gene. This rearrangement joins TRBV20-1 to TRBJ2-7; D not certain. This CDR3 contains 15 residues. Trimming pared 3 bases from V and 4 bases from J, leaving 19 bases between. Germline V gene lookup returns CDR1 DFQATT and CDR2 SNEGSKA (reference sequence). CDR3 region: CSARELEQVSYEQYF. The covered CDR3 bases are TGCAGTGCTAGGGAACTCGAGCAGGTCTCTTACGAG.

As for this clone: Sequencing ends 3 residues short of the CDR3 end; the germline J gene provides the rest. This chain uses TRBV18 with TRBJ1-2; TRBD1 matches 7 bases. Germline V gene data show CDR1 as KGHSH and CDR2 as LQKENI. This CDR3 spans 16 amino acids. CDR3 loop: CASSPPSRGNFYDYTF. The CDR3 bases that were read are TGTGCCAGCTCACCACCGTCCAGGGGGAATTTCTACGAC. The full variable domain, in which reference TRBV18 and TRBJ1-2 provide the parts outside the CDR3, is NAGVMQNPRHLVRRRGQEARLRCSPMKGHSHVYWYRQLPEEGLKFMVYLQKENIIDESGMPKERFSAEFPKEGPSILRIQQVVRGDSAAYFCASSPPSRGNFYDYTFGSGTRLTVV.

This clone has ten or more counts. Coverage ceases 3 residues before the CDR3 finishes, and the germline J gene fills in the end. This chain joins TRBV5-4 and TRBJ2-2, with 7 bases aligning to TRBD1. There are 13 residues in the CDR3. CDR1 is SGHNT, CDR2 YYREEE, per germline (reference sequence). The CDR3 region is CASSPGQREKLFF. The sequenced CDR3 bases are TGTGCCAGCAGCCCGGGACAGAGGGAAAAG.

There are many counts of this clone. The read terminates 3 residues ahead of where the CDR3 ends, so the germline J gene completes it. V usage is TRBV7-2 and J usage is TRBJ2-3; D is uncertain. The germline V gene has CDR1 SGHTA and CDR2 FQGNSA. Trimming removed 4 bases from V and 5 bases from J, with 7 bases in between. The CDR3 runs to 12 residues. CDR3 residues: CASSSTGDTQYF. The sequenced part of the CDR3 DNA is TGTGCCAGCAGCTCCACGGGAGATACG.

At least ten counts were recorded for this clone. The CDR3 is cut off 3 residues early in the read; its end comes from the germline J gene. The chain combines TRBV6-4 with TRBJ2-2, with 10 positions matching TRBD1. The trim removed 4 bases at V and 4 bases at J, leaving 0 bases unmatched. The germline V gene encodes CDR1 MRHNA and CDR2 SNTAGT. The CDR3 runs to 14 residues. The CDR3 region is CASSGTGGTGELFF. CDR3 bases read: TGTGCCAGCAGTGGGACAGGGGGCACCGGGGAG.

This clone was found a few times. The CDR3 is cut off 3 residues early in the read; its end comes from the germline J gene. This chain connects TRBV19 to TRBJ2-4; TRBD1 is a possible D gene (5 bases). The V gene's germline CDR1 is LNHDA and CDR2 SQIVND (reference sequence). This CDR3 has 14 residues. The CDR3 here is CASSDETANYGQYF. CDR3 DNA (partial): TGTGCCAGTAGTGATGAGACAGCTAACTATGGT.

This clone was found many times. The read ends 3 residues shy of where the CDR3 ends; the end is completed using the germline J gene. The chain couples TRBV29-1 to TRBJ1-2; D is possibly TRBD1 (6 bases). The CDR3 has 14 amino acids. CDR1 and CDR2 from the germline V gene are SQVTM and ANQGSEA. The V end lost 4 bases, the J end lost 1 base, and 13 bases lay between the germline ends. This CDR3 reads CSVVGGGSNYGYTF. The sequenced CDR3 bases are TGCAGCGTTGTTGGAGGGGGAAGTAACTATGGC.

This clone was picked up many times. The missing CDR3 end, 3 residues past where the read stops, is filled in from the germline J gene. This rearrangement joins TRBV7-6 to TRBJ2-1; 7 bases line up with TRBD2. In germline, CDR1 is SGHVS, CDR2 FNYEAQ. V gave up 5 bases and J gave up 4 bases; unmatched junction bases: 14. This CDR3 is 17 amino acids long. CDR3 bases read: TGTGCCAGCAGCCCAAGGGCCCCCGGCGGGAGTTACAATGAG. Amino acid sequence: CASSPRAPGGSYNE. In full, the CDR3 reads CASSPRAPGGSYNEQFF.

There are many counts of this clone. Read sequence stops 3 residues before the CDR3 end, and the germline J gene provides the missing end. This chain uses TRBV7-2 with TRBJ2-2; 8 positions match TRBD1. This CDR3 spans 15 amino acids. After removal of 2 bases from V and 7 bases from J, the junction contained 6 bases not matched to a gene. The V gene's germline CDR1 is SGHTA and CDR2 FQGNSA. CDR3 sequence: CASSLFRGPHGELFF. The covered CDR3 bases are TGTGCCAGCAGCTTATTCAGGGGGCCCCACGGGGAG.

This clone was seen at least ten times. The CDR3 reads CASSMGGGALAKNIQYF. CDR3 DNA, as far as it was read: TGTGCCAGTAGTATGGGGGGGGGTGCACTAGCCAAAAACATT. The chain carries TRBV19 and TRBJ2-4; 7 nucleotides align to TRBD2. The CDR3 end lies 3 residues beyond the end of the read and is filled in from the germline J gene. The CDR3 loop spans 17 amino acids. The trim removed 3 bases at V and 0 bases at J, leaving 8 bases unmatched. Germline CDR1 is LNHDA and CDR2 is SQIVND (reference sequence).

This clone came up many times. The CDR3 is cut off 3 residues early in the read; its end comes from the germline J gene. V usage is TRBV20-1 and J usage is TRBJ1-4; 7 positions match TRBD1. V gave up 1 base and J gave up 1 base; unmatched junction bases: 6. The germline V gene has CDR1 DFQATT and CDR2 SNEGSKA (reference sequence). The CDR3 loop spans 16 amino acids. CDR3 bases read: TGCAGTGCTAGAGCCCCTAACAGGGGAACTAATGAAAAA. Encoded protein: CSARAPNRGTNEK. The whole CDR3 sequence reads CSARAPNRGTNEKLFF.

This clone was detected ten times or more. The observed sequence ends 3 residues before the CDR3 terminus, with the missing tail filled in from the germline J gene. The rearrangement joins TRBV20-1 to TRBJ1-2; D remains ambiguous. V lost 1 base and J 7 bases, leaving 7 bases between the germline ends. Germline CDR1 is DFQATT and CDR2 is SNEGSKA (reference sequence). This CDR3 is 11 amino acids long. The part of the CDR3 DNA that was read is TGCAGTGCTAGAGGGAGGGCTGGC. Translating it yields CSARGRAG. The complete CDR3 protein is CSARGRAGYTF.

This clone has ten or more counts. Read data end 3 residues before the CDR3 end; the end is taken from the germline J gene. The chain employs TRBV20-1 and TRBJ2-2, with 8 bases identical to TRBD1. Germline assignment: CDR1 DFQATT and CDR2 SNEGSKA (reference sequence). CDR3 length: 14 residues. The trim removed 6 bases at V and 2 bases at J, leaving 5 bases unmatched. The DNA read from the CDR3 is TGCAGTGCCATCAGGGGGCTTAACACCGGGGAG. It translates to CSAIRGLNTGE. The whole CDR3 sequence reads CSAIRGLNTGELFF.

This clone was recorded at least ten times. The read gets to within 3 residues of the CDR3 end, and the germline J gene fills in the rest. The gene calls are TRBV3-1 (or the pseudogene TRBV3-2) and TRBJ2-7; no clear D. V was trimmed by 1 base and J by 0 bases, leaving 10 bases between them. The germline V gene encodes CDR1 LGHDT and CDR2 YNNKEL (reference sequence). The CDR3 has 15 amino acids. CDR3 bases read: TGTGCCAGCAGCCAAGTAGGGCATAGCTCCTACGAG. It yields the protein CASSQVGHSSYE. The whole CDR3 protein is CASSQVGHSSYEQYF.

This clone has ten or more counts. The CDR3 extends 3 residues past the end of the read, so its final part is completed from the germline J gene. The chain recombines TRBV7-6 with TRBJ2-5, with 7 bases matching TRBD1. CDR1 is SGHVS and CDR2 is FNYEAQ in the germline V gene. The CDR3 consists of 15 residues. The trim removed 5 bases at V and 2 bases at J, leaving 8 bases unmatched. The CDR3 bases that were read are TGTGCCAGCAGCCCGGCAGGGGGACCGCAAGAGACC. Translating gives CASSPAGGPQET. In full, the CDR3 reads CASSPAGGPQETQYF.

This clone was counted ten times or more. The read falls 3 residues short of the CDR3 end, and the missing part is taken from the germline J gene. In the same sample, other DNA sequences code for this CDR3. J is TRBJ2-1 and V is TRBV12-5; D gene uncertain. The CDR3 totals 13 residues. Trimming took 1 base from V and 5 from J, leaving 6 bases between them. CDR1 is LGHNT, CDR2 FRNRAP, per germline. CDR3 region: CASGLGANNEQFF. Incomplete CDR3 DNA: TGTGCTAGTGGTTTGGGGGCAAACAATGAG. The full variable domain, its missing parts supplied by reference TRBV12-5 and TRBJ2-1, is DARVTQTPRHKVTEMGQEVTMRCQPILGHNTVFWYRQTMMQGLELLAYFRNRAPLDDSGMPKDRFSAEMPDATLATLKIQPSEPRDSAVYFCASGLGANNEQFFGPGTRLTVL.